This paragraph reports one TCR beta chain. The data are from a study of blood T cell repertoires in COVID-19. The germline CDR1 and CDR2 sequences are SGHTS and YDEGEE. V was pared by 5 bases and J by 4 bases, with 12 bases of the junction left unmatched. This CDR3 spans 15 amino acids. Using immunoSEQ multiplex PCR, the repertoire was profiled, and TCRdb retains in-frame clones only, with some absent. The data show 150,000 to 200,000 clones, over 70% seen once. The chain employs TRBV5-8 and TRBJ2-7; 7 nucleotides match TRBD1. This receptor was identified in a man aged 55 to 70 who had been exposed to COVID-19. The sequenced material came from PBMCs or T cells enriched from blood (not recorded which). The CDR3 DNA reads TGTGCCAGCAGGCTTCGCGAGGGGGCTCAGTACGAGCAGTACTTC. Translated: CASRLREGAQYEQYF.